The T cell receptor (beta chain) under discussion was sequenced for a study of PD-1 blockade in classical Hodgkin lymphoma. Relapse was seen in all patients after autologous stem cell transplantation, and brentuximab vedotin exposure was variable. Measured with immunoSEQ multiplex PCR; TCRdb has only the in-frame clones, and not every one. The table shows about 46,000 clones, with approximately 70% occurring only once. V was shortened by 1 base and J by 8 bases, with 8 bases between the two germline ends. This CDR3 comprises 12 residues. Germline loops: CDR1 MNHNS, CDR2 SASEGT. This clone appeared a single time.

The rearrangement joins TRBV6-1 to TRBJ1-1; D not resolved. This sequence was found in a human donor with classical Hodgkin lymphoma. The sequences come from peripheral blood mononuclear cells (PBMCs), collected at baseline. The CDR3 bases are TGTGCCAGCAGTGAAGGGAGGTCAGAAGCTTTCTTT. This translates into CASSEGRSEAFF.